What follows are 20 T cell receptor beta chains derived from one specimen sequenced in a study of blood T cell repertoires in COVID-19. Profiled with immunoSEQ multiplex PCR; TCRdb holds only in-frame clones, not every one. The sample holds about 32,000 clones, roughly 90% seen once. Sequenced sample: peripheral blood. The receptors were sampled from a man aged 50 to 60 with active or convalescent COVID-19.

The sample holds a few counts of this clone. The chain couples TRBV7-3 to TRBJ2-5; TRBD2 might be the D (6 bases). V dropped 5 bases and J dropped 0 bases, with 13 bases sitting between them. The CDR3 spans 15 residues. From germline, CDR1 is SGHTA and CDR2 FQGTGA. The CDR3 DNA follows: TGTGCCAGCAGCAAAGGAACTAGCCACCAAGAGACCCAGTACTTC. The encoded protein is CASSKGTSHQETQYF.

The chain uses TRBV5-1 and TRBJ2-7, with 8 bases matching TRBD2. The CDR3 totals 14 residues. Germline lookup yields CDR1 SGHRS and CDR2 YFSETQ. Unmatched junction bases numbered 10, after V lost 5 bases and J lost 6 bases. For the CDR3, the DNA is TGCGCCAGCAGTGATAGCGGGACTGGACGCGAGCAGTACTTC. Translating it yields CASSDSGTGREQYF. The full variable domain, rest sourced from reference TRBV5-1 and TRBJ2-7, is KAGVTQTPRYLIKTRGQQVTLSCSPISGHRSVSWYQQTPGQGLQFLFEYFSETQRNKGNFPGRFSGRQFSNSRSEMNVSTLELGDSALYLCASSDSGTGREQYFGPGTRLTVT.

The V and J genes are TRBV15 and TRBJ2-6; a weak D match, TRBD2 (6 bases). Trimming stripped 3 bases from V and 0 bases from J, with 21 bases between. This CDR3 has 20 residues. Germline V gives CDR1 LNHNV, CDR2 YYDKDF (reference sequence). The CDR3 spells CATSRGLSSAGSSGANVLTF. The CDR3 DNA reads TGTGCCACCAGCAGGGGTCTTTCTAGTGCGGGGTCCTCTGGGGCCAACGTCCTGACTTTC.

The chain recombines TRBV5-1 with TRBJ1-1; D is uncertain. CDR1 is SGHRS, CDR2 YFSETQ, per germline. The V and J ends lost 0 bases and 4 bases respectively, with 7 bases between them. The CDR3 is made up of 13 amino acids. CDR3 amino acids: CASSLASGTEAFF. CDR3 nucleotides: TGCGCCAGCAGCTTGGCCAGCGGCACTGAAGCTTTCTTT.

J is TRBJ2-6 and V is TRBV18; perhaps TRBD2 as D (6 bases). The CDR3 is 15 residues long. The germline V gene encodes CDR1 KGHSH and CDR2 LQKENI. The germline V and J ends were trimmed by 2 bases and 4 bases, with 9 bases remaining between them. The CDR3 protein is CASSPSGDGANVLTF. The DNA of the CDR3 is TGTGCCAGCTCACCATCGGGGGACGGGGCCAACGTCCTGACTTTC. Complete variable domain (other parts from reference TRBV18 and TRBJ2-6): NAGVMQNPRHLVRRRGQEARLRCSPMKGHSHVYWYRQLPEEGLKFMVYLQKENIIDESGMPKERFSAEFPKEGPSILRIQQVVRGDSAAYFCASSPSGDGANVLTFGAGSRLTVL.

The CDR3 protein is CASSHSGTWGGQYF. CDR3 nucleotide sequence: TGCGCCAGCAGCCACTCCGGGACTTGGGGTGGGCAGTATTTT. The rearrangement links TRBV4-3 to TRBJ2-3; D is perhaps TRBD2 (6 bases). The length of the CDR3 is 14 residues. Trimming stripped 3 bases from V and 11 bases from J, with 18 bases between. Germline V gives CDR1 LGHNA, CDR2 YSLEER.

The sample holds one count of this clone. CDR3 sequence reads: CASTMDRVNTEAFF. Written as DNA, the CDR3 is TGTGCCAGCACCATGGACAGGGTGAACACTGAAGCTTTCTTT. V gene TRBV3-1 (or the pseudogene TRBV3-2) combines with J gene TRBJ1-1, with 8 bases lining up with TRBD1. J was trimmed by 0 bases and V by 7 bases; bases with no gene match: 4. The CDR3 is 14 amino acids. The V gene's germline CDR1 is LGHDT and CDR2 YNNKEL (reference sequence).

The gene calls are TRBV4-2 and TRBJ2-3; tentatively, D is TRBD2 (6 bases). V was shortened by 1 base and J by 2 bases, with 13 bases between the two germline ends. This CDR3 is 16 amino acids long. CDR1 is LGHNA and CDR2 is YNFKEQ in the germline V gene. The CDR3 is CASSQGLTSITDTQYF. Written as DNA, the CDR3 is TGTGCCAGCAGCCAAGGGCTGACTAGTATCACAGATACGCAGTATTTT.

This rearrangement joins TRBV6-2 or TRBV6-3 to TRBJ1-3, with 8 bases that match TRBD1. In germline, CDR1 is MNHEY, CDR2 SVGEGT. With 6 bases clipped from V and 8 bases from J, the junction kept 6 bases outside the gene matches. The CDR3 covers 13 residues. CDR3 DNA: TGTGCCAGCAGCCCGACAGGGGTCGACACCATATATTTT. Translated: CASSPTGVDTIYF.

The chain recombines TRBV5-5 with TRBJ2-2; TRBD2 matches at 15 bases. The CDR3 runs 19 residues. Germline V gene lookup returns CDR1 SGHKS and CDR2 YYEKEE (reference sequence). V shed 4 bases and J 3 bases; nucleotides not matched to a gene: 10. DNA of the CDR3: TGTGCCAGCAGCCCGGGACTAGCGGGAGGTCTACAGTACACCGGGGAGCTGTTTTTT. Protein sequence: CASSPGLAGGLQYTGELFF.

The chain has TRBV7-2 and TRBJ2-5, with D perhaps matching TRBD1 (6 bases). This CDR3 contains 13 residues. Trimming left V 5 bases short and J 3 bases short, with 10 bases between. The germline V gene has CDR1 SGHTA and CDR2 FQGNSA. CDR3 in DNA: TGTGCCAGCAGCGTGGACAGAAAAGAGACCCAGTACTTC. It specifies CASSVDRKETQYF.

The V gene is TRBV4-3, the J gene TRBJ2-1; D not resolved. CDR1 is LGHNA and CDR2 is YSLEER in the germline V gene. The CDR3 loop spans 16 amino acids. The V gene lost 0 bases and the J gene lost 3 bases, with 12 bases spanning the gap. The CDR3: CASSQDHGSLYNEQFF. The DNA for the CDR3 is TGCGCCAGCAGCCAAGATCATGGCTCCCTCTACAATGAGCAGTTCTTC.

The chain is built from TRBV6-4 and TRBJ2-1; TRBD2 agrees at 7 bases. The V segment lost 7 bases and the J segment 10 bases; nucleotides outside the gene matches: 13. Germline V gives CDR1 MRHNA, CDR2 SNTAGT. This CDR3 has 14 amino acids. CDR3 sequence: CASTPASGPREQFF. Here the CDR3 DNA reads TGTGCCAGCACCCCGGCTAGCGGACCTCGAGAGCAGTTCTTC.

The CDR3 coding sequence is TGTGCCAGCAGCCAGAACAGGTACCCGGAGACCCAGTACTTC. It specifies CASSQNRYPETQYF. The chain carries TRBV6-5 and TRBJ2-5, with a tentative D call TRBD1 (5 bases). There are 14 residues in the CDR3. Trimming took 6 bases from V and 5 from J, leaving 16 bases between them. Germline values: CDR1 MNHEY, CDR2 SVGAGI.

This chain connects TRBV18 to TRBJ2-3; D ambiguous. This CDR3 comprises 13 residues. Germline-derived CDR1 and CDR2 are KGHSH and LQKENI. V lost 6 bases and J 0 bases, leaving 7 bases between the germline ends. CDR3 protein: CASSYTSTDTQYF. The CDR3 nucleotides read TGTGCCAGCTCGTATACAAGCACAGATACGCAGTATTTT.

The rearrangement joins TRBV7-2 to TRBJ1-2; TRBD1 aligns across 7 bases. The CDR3 has 14 residues. From germline, CDR1 is SGHTA and CDR2 FQGNSA. V dropped 1 base and J dropped 8; count of bases not matched to a gene: 7. CDR3 loop: CASSLDDRVGGYTF. As DNA, the CDR3 is TGTGCCAGCAGCTTAGACGACAGGGTCGGAGGCTACACCTTC.

This clone occurred a few times. This sequence joins TRBV19 and TRBJ2-7; TRBD1 aligns across 7 bases. J gave up 3 bases and V 3 bases, and 5 bases lay outside the gene matches. Germline values: CDR1 LNHDA, CDR2 SQIVND (reference sequence). The CDR3 is 14 residues long. The CDR3 loop is CASSIMGQNYEQYF. CDR3 DNA sequence: TGTGCCAGTAGTATTATGGGACAGAACTACGAGCAGTACTTC.

This rearrangement joins TRBV6-6 to TRBJ2-3, with TRBD2 identical over 11 bases. The length of the CDR3 is 16 residues. The germline V gene has CDR1 MNHNY and CDR2 SVGAGI (reference sequence). J was trimmed by 4 bases and V by 6 bases; bases with no gene match: 9. In DNA, the CDR3 is TGTGCCAGCAGATTAAGACTAGCGGGAAGCTCAGATACGCAGTATTTT. Amino acid sequence: CASRLRLAGSSDTQYF.

The chain has TRBV5-1 and TRBJ2-3; TRBD2 is a possible D gene (6 bases). The length of the CDR3 is 15 residues. The ends were cut back, 2 bases at V and 5 bases at J, with 15 bases in the middle. Germline CDR1 SGHRS, CDR2 YFSETQ. The CDR3 DNA sequence: TGCGCCAGCAGCTTCGTCGGGGGTGCAGGAGATACGCAGTATTTT. It is translated as CASSFVGGAGDTQYF.

J is TRBJ2-5 and V is TRBV28; 11 nucleotides agree with TRBD2. The CDR3 loop spans 15 amino acids. V lost 5 bases, J lost 5 bases, and 7 bases stayed unmatched. Germline CDR1 reads MDHEN; CDR2 reads SYDVKM. The CDR3 coding sequence is TGTGCCAGCAGTCTAGCGGGGGGTTCCGGGGAGACCCAGTACTTC. It specifies CASSLAGGSGETQYF.